This T cell receptor beta chain stems from a study of blood T cell repertoires in COVID-19. Study-wide background: The analysed material was cDNA or gDNA that came from T cells, B-cell-depleted T cells, or PBMCs.

In the authors' workflow: Reference gene primer amplification in the assay estimated nucleated cell counts. The assay was immunoSEQ multiplex PCR, and TCRdb's table has in-frame clones only and misses some. V, J and clone size reflect that table, while D and trimming were determined from the DNA. The repertoire consists of some 250,000 clones, with 70% to 90% occurring once and the leading ten covering 0.99%. This clone has just a few counts. Germline CDR1 and CDR2: SEHNR and FQNEAQ (reference sequence). V lost 5 bases, J lost 1 base, and 14 bases lay in between. The CDR3 runs to 15 residues. Specimen: peripheral blood. The rearrangement joins TRBV7-9 to TRBJ1-1; possibly TRBD1 for D (6 bases). The TCR originated in a woman aged 40 to 49 who had recovered from COVID-19. The CDR3, as DNA: TGTGCCAGCAGCCTCCCGTTGGGGGCGAACACTGAAGCTTTCTTT. It translates to CASSLPLGANTEAFF.